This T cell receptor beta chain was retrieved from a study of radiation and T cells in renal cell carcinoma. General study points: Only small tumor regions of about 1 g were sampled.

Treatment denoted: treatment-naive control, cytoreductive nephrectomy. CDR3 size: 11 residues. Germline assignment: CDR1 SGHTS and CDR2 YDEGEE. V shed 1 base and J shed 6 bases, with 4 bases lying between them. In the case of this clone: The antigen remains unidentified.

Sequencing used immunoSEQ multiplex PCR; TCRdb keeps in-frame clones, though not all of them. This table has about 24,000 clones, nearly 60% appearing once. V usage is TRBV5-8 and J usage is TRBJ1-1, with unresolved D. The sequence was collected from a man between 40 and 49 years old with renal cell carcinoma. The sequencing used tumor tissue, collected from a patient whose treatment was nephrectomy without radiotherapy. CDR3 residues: CASSLIAEAFF. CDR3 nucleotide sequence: TGTGCCAGCAGCTTGATCGCTGAAGCTTTCTTT. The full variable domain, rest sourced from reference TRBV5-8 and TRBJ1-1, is EAGVTQSPTHLIKTRGQQATLRCSPISGHTSVYWYQQALGLGLQFLLWYDEGEERNRGNFPPRFSGRQFPNYSSELNVNALELEDSALYLCASSLIAEAFFGQGTRLTVV.